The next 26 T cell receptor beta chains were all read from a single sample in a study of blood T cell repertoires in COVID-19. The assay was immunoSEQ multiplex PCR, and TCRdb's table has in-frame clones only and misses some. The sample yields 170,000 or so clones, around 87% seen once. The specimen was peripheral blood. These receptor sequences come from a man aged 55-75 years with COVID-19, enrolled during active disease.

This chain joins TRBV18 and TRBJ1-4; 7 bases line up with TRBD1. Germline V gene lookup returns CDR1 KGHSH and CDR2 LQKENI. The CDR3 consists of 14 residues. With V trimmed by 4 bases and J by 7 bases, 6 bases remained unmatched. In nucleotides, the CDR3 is TGTGCCAGCTCACAGGGGGCGGACGGTGAAAAACTGTTTTTT. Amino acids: CASSQGADGEKLFF. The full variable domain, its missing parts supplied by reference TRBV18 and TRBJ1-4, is NAGVMQNPRHLVRRRGQEARLRCSPMKGHSHVYWYRQLPEEGLKFMVYLQKENIIDESGMPKERFSAEFPKEGPSILRIQQVVRGDSAAYFCASSQGADGEKLFFGSGTQLSVL.

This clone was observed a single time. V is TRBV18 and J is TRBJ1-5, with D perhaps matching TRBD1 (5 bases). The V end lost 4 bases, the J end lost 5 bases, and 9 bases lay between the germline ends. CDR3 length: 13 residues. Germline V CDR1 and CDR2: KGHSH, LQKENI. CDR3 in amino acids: CASSRDSYQPQHF. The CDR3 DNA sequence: TGTGCCAGCTCACGAGACAGTTATCAGCCCCAGCATTTT.

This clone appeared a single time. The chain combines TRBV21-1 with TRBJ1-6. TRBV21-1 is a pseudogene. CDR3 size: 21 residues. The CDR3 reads CASSKGSEERFFGRNNSPLHF. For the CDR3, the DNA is TGTGCCAGCAGCAAAGGTTCTGAGGAACGGTTTTTTGGGAGGAATAATTCACCCCTCCACTTT.

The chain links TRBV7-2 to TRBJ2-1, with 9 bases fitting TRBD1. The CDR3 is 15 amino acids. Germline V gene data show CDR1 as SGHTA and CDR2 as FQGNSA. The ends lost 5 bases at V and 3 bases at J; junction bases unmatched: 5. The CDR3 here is CASSLGQGLYNEQFF. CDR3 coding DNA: TGTGCCAGCAGCCTCGGACAGGGGCTCTACAATGAGCAGTTCTTC.

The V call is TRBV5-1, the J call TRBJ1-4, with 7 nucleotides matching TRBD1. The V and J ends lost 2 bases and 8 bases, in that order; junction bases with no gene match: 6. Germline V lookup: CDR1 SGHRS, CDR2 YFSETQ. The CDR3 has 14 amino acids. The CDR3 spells CASSFTGVQEKLFF. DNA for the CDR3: TGCGCCAGCAGCTTTACAGGGGTCCAGGAAAAACTGTTTTTT.

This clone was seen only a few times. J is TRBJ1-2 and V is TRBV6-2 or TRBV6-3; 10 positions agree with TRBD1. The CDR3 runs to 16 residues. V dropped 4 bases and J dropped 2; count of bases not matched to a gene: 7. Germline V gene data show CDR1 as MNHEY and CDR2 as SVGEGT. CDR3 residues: CASSSHSGQGNYGYTF. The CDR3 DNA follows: TGTGCCAGCAGTTCCCATTCGGGACAGGGGAACTATGGCTACACCTTC.

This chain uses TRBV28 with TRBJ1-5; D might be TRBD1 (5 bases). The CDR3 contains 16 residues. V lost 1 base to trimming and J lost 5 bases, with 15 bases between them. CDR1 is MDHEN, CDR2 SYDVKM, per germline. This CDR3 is CASSLYGRAGYQPQHF. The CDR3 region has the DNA TGTGCCAGCAGTTTATACGGCAGGGCAGGCTATCAGCCCCAGCATTTT. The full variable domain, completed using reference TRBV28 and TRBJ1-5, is DVKVTQSSRYLVKRTGEKVFLECVQDMDHENMFWYRQDPGLGLRLIYFSYDVKMKEKGDIPEGYSVSREKKERFSLILESASTNQTSMYLCASSLYGRAGYQPQHFGDGTRLSIL.

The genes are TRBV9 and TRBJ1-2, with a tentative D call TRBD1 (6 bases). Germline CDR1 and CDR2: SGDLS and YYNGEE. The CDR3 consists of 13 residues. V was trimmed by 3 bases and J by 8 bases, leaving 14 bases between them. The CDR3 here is CASSDPRTVGYTF. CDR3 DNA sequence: TGTGCCAGCAGCGACCCACGGACAGTAGGCTACACCTTC.

The CDR3 region is CASGAGGETYEQYF. Here the CDR3 DNA reads TGTGCCAGCGGTGCTGGAGGAGAGACCTACGAGCAGTACTTC. This chain connects TRBV28 to TRBJ2-7, with D possibly matching TRBD2 (5 bases). V was pared by 8 bases and J by 2 bases, with 16 bases between. CDR1 is MDHEN and CDR2 is SYDVKM in the germline V gene. The CDR3 length is 14 residues. Full variable domain (outside the CDR3, taken from reference TRBV28 and TRBJ2-7): DVKVTQSSRYLVKRTGEKVFLECVQDMDHENMFWYRQDPGLGLRLIYFSYDVKMKEKGDIPEGYSVSREKKERFSLILESASTNQTSMYLCASGAGGETYEQYFGPGTRLTVT.

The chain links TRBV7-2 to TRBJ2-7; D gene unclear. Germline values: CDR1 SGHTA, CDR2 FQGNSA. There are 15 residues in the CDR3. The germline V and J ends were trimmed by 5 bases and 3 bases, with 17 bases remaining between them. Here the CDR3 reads CASSVPGVRIYEQYF. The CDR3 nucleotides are TGTGCCAGCAGCGTTCCAGGCGTTCGGATCTACGAGCAGTACTTC.

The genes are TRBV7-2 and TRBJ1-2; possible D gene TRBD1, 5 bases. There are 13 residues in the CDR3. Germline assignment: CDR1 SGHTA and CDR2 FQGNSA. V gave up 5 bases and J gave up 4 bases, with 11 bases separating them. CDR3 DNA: TGTGCCAGCAGCCCCGAGGGACTCTATGGCTACACCTTC. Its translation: CASSPEGLYGYTF. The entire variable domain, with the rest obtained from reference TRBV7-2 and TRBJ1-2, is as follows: GAGVSQSPSNKVTEKGKDVELRCDPISGHTALYWYRQSLGQGLEFLIYFQGNSAPDKSGLPSDRFSAERTGGSVSTLTIQRTQQEDSAVYLCASSPEGLYGYTFGSGTRLTVV.

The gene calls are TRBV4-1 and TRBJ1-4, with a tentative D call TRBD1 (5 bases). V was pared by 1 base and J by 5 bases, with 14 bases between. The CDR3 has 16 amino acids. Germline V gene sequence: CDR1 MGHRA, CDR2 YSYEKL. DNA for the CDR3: TGCGCCAGCAGCCAAGGGAATCAGGGACTAAATGAAAAACTGTTTTTT. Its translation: CASSQGNQGLNEKLFF.

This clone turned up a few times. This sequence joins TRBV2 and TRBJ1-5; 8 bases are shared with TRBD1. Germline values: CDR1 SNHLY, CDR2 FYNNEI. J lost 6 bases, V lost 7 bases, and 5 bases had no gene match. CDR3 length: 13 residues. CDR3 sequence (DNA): TGTGCCAGCAACGACAGGGGTGGTCAGCCCCAGCATTTT. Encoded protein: CASNDRGGQPQHF.

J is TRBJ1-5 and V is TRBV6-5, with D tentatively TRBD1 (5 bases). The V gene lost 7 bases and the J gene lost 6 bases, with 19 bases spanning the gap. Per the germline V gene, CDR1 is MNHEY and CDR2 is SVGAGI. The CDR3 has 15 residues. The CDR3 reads CASNRRGGLGQPQHF. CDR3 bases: TGTGCCAGCAACAGACGCGGGGGACTGGGTCAGCCCCAGCATTTT.

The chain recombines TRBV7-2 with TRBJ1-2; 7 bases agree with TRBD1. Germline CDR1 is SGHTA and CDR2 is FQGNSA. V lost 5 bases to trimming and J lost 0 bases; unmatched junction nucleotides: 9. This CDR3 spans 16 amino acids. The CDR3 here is CASSRDRLLTNYGYTF. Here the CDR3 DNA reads TGTGCCAGCAGCCGGGACAGACTCCTCACTAACTATGGCTACACCTTC.

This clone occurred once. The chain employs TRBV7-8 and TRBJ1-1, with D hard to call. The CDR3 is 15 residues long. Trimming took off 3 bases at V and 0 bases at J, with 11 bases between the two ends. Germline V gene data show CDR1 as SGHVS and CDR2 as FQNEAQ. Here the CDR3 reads CASSFNTGMNTEAFF. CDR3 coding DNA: TGTGCCAGCAGCTTCAATACGGGGATGAACACTGAAGCTTTCTTT. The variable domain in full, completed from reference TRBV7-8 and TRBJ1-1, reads GAGVSQSPRYKVAKRGQDVALRCDPISGHVSLFWYQQALGQGPEFLTYFQNEAQLDKSGLPSDRFFAERPEGSVSTLKIQRTQQEDSAVYLCASSFNTGMNTEAFFGQGTRLTVV.

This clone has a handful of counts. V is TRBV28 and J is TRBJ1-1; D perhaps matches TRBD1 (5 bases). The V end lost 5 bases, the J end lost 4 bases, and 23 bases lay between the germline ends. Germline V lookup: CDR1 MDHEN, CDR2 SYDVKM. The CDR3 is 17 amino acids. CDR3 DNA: TGTGCCAGCAGTGGGGATGGGACTTCCTCTCCTAGCACTGAAGCTTTCTTT. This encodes CASSGDGTSSPSTEAFF.

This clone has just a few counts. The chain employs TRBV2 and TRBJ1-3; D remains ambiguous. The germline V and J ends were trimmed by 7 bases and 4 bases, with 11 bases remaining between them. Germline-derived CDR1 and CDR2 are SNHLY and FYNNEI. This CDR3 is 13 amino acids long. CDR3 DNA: TGTGCCAGCATGCCGGACTCAGGAAACACCATATATTTT. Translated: CASMPDSGNTIYF.

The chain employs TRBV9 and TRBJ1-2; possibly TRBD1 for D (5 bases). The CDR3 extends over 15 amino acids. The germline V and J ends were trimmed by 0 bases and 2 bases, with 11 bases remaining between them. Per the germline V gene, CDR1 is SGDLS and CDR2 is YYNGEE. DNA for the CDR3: TGTGCCAGCAGCGTAGAAGGGGTATCCAACTATGGCTACACCTTC. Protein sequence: CASSVEGVSNYGYTF.

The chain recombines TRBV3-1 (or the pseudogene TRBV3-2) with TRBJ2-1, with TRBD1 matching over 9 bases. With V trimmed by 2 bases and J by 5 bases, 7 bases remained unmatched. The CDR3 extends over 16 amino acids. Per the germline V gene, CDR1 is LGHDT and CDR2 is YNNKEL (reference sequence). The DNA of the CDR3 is TGTGCCAGCAGCCAACCCCGGGACAGGGTCCACAATGAGCAGTTCTTC. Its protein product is CASSQPRDRVHNEQFF.

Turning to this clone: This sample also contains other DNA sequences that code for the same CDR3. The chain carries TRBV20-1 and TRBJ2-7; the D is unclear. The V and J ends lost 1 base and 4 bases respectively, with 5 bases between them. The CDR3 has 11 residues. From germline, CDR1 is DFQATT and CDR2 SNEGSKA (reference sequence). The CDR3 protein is CSARAGYEQYF. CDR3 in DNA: TGCAGTGCTAGAGCGGGTTACGAGCAGTACTTC.

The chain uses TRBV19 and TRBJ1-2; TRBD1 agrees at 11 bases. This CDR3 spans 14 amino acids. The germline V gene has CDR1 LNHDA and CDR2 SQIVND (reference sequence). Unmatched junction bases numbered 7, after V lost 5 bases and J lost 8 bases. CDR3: CASSAGQGARGYTF. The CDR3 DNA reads TGTGCCAGTAGTGCCGGACAGGGGGCTAGGGGCTACACCTTC.

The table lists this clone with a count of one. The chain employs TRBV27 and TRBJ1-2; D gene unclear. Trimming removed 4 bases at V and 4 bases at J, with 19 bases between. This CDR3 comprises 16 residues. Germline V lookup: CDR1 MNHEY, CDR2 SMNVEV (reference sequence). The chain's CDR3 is CASSSLRLSEGYGYTF. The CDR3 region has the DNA TGTGCCAGCAGTTCACTGAGACTTTCCGAGGGCTATGGCTACACCTTC.

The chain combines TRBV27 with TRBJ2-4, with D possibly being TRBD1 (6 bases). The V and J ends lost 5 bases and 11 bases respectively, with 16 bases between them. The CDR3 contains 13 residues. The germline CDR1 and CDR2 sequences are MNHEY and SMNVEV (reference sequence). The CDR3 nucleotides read TGTGCCAGCAGTCTCAAACCGGGACACTTTCAGTACTTC. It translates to CASSLKPGHFQYF.

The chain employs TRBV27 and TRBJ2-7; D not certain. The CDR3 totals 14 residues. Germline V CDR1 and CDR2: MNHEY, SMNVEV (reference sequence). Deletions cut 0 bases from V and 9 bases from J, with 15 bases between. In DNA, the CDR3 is TGTGCCAGCAGTTTATCGATTCGCTCGTCAGGGCAGTACTTC. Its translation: CASSLSIRSSGQYF.

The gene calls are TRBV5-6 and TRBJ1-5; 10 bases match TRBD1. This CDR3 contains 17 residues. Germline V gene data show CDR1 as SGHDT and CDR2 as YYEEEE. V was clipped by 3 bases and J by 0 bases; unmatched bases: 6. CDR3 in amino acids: CASSWEGQGYSNQPQHF. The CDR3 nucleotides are TGTGCCAGCAGCTGGGAGGGACAGGGGTATAGCAATCAGCCCCAGCATTTT.